This TCR beta chain was captured in a study of blood T cells in healthy people across ages (dated by TCRdb to about 2015). As for the study more broadly: Template switching captured roughly one uniquely barcoded TCR beta cDNA molecule per two T cells in model experiments. Age-related changes in TCR beta repertoire diversity were measured in the study by deep sequencing normalized with unique cDNA molecular identifiers. Donors were grouped into four age groups: young (average approximately 15 years), middle-aged (39), aged (about 60) and long-lived (82). To avoid experimental bias, donors of different ages were randomly spread across the sequencing lanes. Two additional independent replicas of 1 million unique cDNA reads from the same blood draw were analyzed for two donors (one aged 18 to 29 and one aged 80 or older).

Of note for this clonotype: The antigen this receptor binds is unknown. Base qualities are not recorded, but no much larger clone differs from it by a single base.

From the germline V gene, CDR1 is SGDLS and CDR2 is YYNGEE. The CDR3 runs 15 amino acids, cysteine and phenylalanine included. The DNA shown is the 45-base CDR3, in frame from base 1. Trimming takes 3 bases from V and 11 bases from J, and the germline ends sit 23 bases apart. The receptor library was made with 5' RACE. Sequencer: Illumina HiSeq 2500. The second PCR ran for about 6 to 12 cycles and used a J-beta primer mix along with a sample-barcoded 5' primer. Each TCR beta cDNA molecule received a unique molecular identifier from a template-switch 5' adaptor carrying 12 random nucleotides. Each sample yielded at least 2.5 million CDR3-containing paired-end reads. All of the RNA was converted into first-strand cDNA using the Mint cDNA synthesis kit, with a TRBC-specific oligonucleotide serving as the primer. Following uracil-DNA glycosylase treatment, all cDNA underwent a first 18-cycle PCR with the universal primers M1SS and BC2_uni_R. The authors processed their data as follows. Normalization of each sample was performed by random selection of 1 million high-quality reads, each carrying a distinct molecular identifier. Instead of being binned into consensus sequences, reads that shared molecular identifiers were thrown out. MiTCR, run with a Q25 quality threshold and the strictest error-elimination algorithm, handled CDR3 identification, clonotype clustering and error correction. A nonparametric unseen species model using Euler transformation provided a lower-bound estimate of total TCR beta diversity. TCRdb trimmed public reads at Q25 via fastp, called clones via MiXCR and kept in-frame beta chains. Each entry merges the rows of one CDR3 protein and shows their most common DNA and genes. TCRdb, not the authors, supplied the V and J calls. The sample profile shows 1.5 million to 1.9 million distinct CDR3 sequences; approximately 39% of them were found once. About 4% of the sample is taken by the ten largest.

Donors were 39 systemically healthy Caucasian individuals from Russia aged about 6 to 100 years. Each donor gave 8 to 10 milliliters of peripheral blood, drawn into EDTA-treated Vacutainer tubes. Ficoll-Paque density-gradient centrifugation was used to isolate PBMCs, with at least 7 million per sample. Total RNA, at least 5 micrograms per sample, was extracted from PBMCs with Trizol reagent. For every donor, flow cytometry on a PBMC aliquot measured the percentage of naive CD45RAhigh/CD27high T cells. General study outcomes and caveats: Conclusive comparison of naive and antigen-experienced compartments was prevented by the profiling of bulk unsorted PBMCs. The CMV infection status of donors was not known, potentially confounding age-related changes in expanded clonotypes. Estimates of total diversity based on one million sequenced T cells were considered lower bounds and underestimates. Compared with the aged group, the long-lived group had more naive CD4+ T cells, fewer expanded clones and increased TCR diversity, a pattern suggesting age selection. Observed TCR beta diversity per million T cells fell roughly linearly with age, and a significant reduction was already apparent by age about 38. The percentage of naive T cells measured by flow cytometry correlated strongly with observed TCR beta diversity.

Here the chain combines TRBV9 and TRBJ2-5; the D assignment is uncertain and may be TRBD1 or TRBD2, with 5 bases supporting each. Sequenced: blood. The TCR sequence derives from a woman aged 18-35 years in good health. The sequence in DNA is TGTGCCAGCAGCGGGGACGGCTTTACGGGCAATGAGCAGTACTTC. It encodes CASSGDGFTGNEQYF.